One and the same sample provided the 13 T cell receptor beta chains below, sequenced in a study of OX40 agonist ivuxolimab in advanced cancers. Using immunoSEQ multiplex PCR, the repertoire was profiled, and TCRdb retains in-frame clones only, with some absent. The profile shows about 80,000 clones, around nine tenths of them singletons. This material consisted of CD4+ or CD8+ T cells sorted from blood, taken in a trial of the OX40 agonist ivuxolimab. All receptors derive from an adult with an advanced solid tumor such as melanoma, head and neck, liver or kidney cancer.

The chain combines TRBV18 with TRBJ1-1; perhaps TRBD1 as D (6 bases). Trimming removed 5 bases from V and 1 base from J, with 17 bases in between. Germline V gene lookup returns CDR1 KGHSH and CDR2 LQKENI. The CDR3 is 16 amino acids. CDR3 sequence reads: CASSIRGGQSNTEAFF. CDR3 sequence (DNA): TGTGCCAGCTCAATAAGGGGGGGACAATCGAACACTGAAGCTTTCTTT.

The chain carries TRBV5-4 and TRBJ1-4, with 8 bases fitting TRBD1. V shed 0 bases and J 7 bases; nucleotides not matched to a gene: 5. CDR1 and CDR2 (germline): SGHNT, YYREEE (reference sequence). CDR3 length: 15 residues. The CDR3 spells CASSLAGTGVEKLFF. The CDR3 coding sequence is TGTGCCAGCAGCTTGGCCGGGACAGGCGTTGAAAAACTGTTTTTT.

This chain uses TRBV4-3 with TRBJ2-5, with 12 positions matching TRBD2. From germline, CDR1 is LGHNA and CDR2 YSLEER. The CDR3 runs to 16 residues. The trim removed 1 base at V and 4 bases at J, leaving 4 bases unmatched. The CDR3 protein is CASSQVGGLAGETQYF. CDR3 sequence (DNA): TGCGCCAGCAGCCAAGTAGGGGGACTAGCGGGAGAGACCCAGTACTTC.

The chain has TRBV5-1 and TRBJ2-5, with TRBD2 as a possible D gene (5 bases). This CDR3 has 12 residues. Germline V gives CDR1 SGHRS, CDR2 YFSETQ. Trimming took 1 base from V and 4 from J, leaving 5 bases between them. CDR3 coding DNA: TGCGCCAGCAGCTTGAGCGGAGAGACCCAGTACTTC. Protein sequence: CASSLSGETQYF.

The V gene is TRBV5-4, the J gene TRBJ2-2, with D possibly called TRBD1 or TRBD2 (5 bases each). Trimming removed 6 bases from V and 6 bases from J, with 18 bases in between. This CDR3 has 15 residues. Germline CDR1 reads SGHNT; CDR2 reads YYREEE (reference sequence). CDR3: CASTRGGSNPGELFF. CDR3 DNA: TGTGCCAGCACCCGGGGCGGGTCCAACCCCGGGGAGCTGTTTTTT.

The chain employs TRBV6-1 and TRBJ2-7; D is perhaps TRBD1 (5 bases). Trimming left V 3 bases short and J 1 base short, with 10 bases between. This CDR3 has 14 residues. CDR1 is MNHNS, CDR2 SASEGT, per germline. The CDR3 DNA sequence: TGTGCCAGCAGTGACCAGGGTGCATCCTACGAGCAGTACTTC. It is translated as CASSDQGASYEQYF.

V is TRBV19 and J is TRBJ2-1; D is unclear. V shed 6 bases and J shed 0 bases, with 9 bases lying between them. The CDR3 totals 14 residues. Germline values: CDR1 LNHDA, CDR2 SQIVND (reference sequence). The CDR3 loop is CASSPGSSYNEQFF. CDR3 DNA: TGTGCCAGTAGCCCAGGTAGCTCCTACAATGAGCAGTTCTTC.

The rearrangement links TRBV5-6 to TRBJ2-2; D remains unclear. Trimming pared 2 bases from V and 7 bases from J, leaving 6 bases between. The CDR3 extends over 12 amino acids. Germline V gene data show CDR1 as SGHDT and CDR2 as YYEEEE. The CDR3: CASSFIGGELFF. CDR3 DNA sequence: TGTGCCAGCAGCTTCATTGGCGGGGAGCTGTTTTTT.

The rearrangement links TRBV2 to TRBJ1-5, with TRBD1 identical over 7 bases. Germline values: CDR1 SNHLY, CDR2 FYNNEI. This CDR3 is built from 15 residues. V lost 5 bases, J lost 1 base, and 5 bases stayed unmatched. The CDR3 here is CASSTRQGSNQPQHF. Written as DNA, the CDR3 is TGTGCCAGCAGTACCAGACAGGGAAGCAATCAGCCCCAGCATTTT.

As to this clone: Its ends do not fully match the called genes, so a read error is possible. The CDR3 reads CATSRTGGKQPQHF. CDR3 bases: TGTGCCACCAGCAGGACAGGGGGCAAACAGCCCCAGCATTTT. The J gene is TRBJ1-5, the V gene TRBV15; 10 positions match TRBD1. Germline lookup yields CDR1 LNHNV and CDR2 YYDKDF (reference sequence). The CDR3 is made up of 14 amino acids.

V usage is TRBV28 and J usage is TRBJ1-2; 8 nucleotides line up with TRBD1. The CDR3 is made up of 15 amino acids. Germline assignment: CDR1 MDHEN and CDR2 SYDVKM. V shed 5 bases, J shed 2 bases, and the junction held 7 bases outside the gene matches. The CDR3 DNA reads TGTGCCAGCAGTCCCACCGGGACAGGAAACTATGGCTACACCTTC. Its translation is CASSPTGTGNYGYTF.

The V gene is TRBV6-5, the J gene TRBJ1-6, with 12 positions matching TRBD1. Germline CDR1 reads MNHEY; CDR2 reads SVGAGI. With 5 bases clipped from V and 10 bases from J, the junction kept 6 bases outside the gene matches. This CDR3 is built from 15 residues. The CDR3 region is CASSPWDRGRSPLHF. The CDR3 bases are TGTGCCAGCAGTCCTTGGGACAGGGGGCGATCACCCCTCCACTTT.

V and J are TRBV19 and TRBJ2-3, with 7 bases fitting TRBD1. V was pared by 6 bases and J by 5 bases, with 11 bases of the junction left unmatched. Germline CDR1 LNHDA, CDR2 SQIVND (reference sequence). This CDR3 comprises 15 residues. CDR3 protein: CASSTTGAPGDTQYF. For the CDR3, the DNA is TGTGCCAGTAGCACAACAGGGGCTCCCGGAGATACGCAGTATTTT.